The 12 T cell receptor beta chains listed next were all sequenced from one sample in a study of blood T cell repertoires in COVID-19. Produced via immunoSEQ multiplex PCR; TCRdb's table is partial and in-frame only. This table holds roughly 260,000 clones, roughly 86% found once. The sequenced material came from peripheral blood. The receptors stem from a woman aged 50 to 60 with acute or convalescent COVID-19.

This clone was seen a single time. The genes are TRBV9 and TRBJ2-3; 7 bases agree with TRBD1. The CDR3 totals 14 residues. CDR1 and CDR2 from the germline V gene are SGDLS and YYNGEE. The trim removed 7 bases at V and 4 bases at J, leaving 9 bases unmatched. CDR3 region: CASGRQGWSDTQYF. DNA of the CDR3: TGTGCCAGCGGGCGACAGGGTTGGTCAGATACGCAGTATTTT.

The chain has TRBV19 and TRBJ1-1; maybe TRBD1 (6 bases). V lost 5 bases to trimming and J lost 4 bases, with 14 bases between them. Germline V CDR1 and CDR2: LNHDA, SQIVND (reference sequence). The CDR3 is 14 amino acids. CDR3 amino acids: CASSSGGAITEAFF. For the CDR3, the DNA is TGTGCCAGTAGTTCTGGGGGGGCGATCACTGAAGCTTTCTTT.

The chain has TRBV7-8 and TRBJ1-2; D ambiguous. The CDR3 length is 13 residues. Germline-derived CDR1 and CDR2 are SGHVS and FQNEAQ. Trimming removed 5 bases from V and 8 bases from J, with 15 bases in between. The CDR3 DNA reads TGTGCCAGCAGCCGCGAGGCATCCGAGGGCTACACCTTC. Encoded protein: CASSREASEGYTF.

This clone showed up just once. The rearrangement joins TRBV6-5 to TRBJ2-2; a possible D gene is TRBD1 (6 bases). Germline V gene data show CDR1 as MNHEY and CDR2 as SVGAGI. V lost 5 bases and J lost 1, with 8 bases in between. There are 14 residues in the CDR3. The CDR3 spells CASSRGQNTGELFF. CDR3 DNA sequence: TGTGCCAGCAGTAGGGGACAGAACACCGGGGAGCTGTTTTTT.

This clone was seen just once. CDR3 bases: TGTGCCAGTAGTGTACAGGGGGTCTCCTACGAGCAGTACTTC. As protein: CASSVQGVSYEQYF. J is TRBJ2-7 and V is TRBV19; TRBD1 aligns across 8 bases. Trimming removed 5 bases from V and 0 bases from J; junction bases left unmatched: 3. The CDR3 consists of 14 residues. Germline CDR1 is LNHDA and CDR2 is SQIVND (reference sequence).

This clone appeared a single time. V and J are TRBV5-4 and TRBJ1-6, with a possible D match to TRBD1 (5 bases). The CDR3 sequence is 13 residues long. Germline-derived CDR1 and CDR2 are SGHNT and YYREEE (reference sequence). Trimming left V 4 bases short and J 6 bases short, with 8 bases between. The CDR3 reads CASSGGTNSPLHF. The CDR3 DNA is TGTGCCAGCAGCGGAGGGACTAATTCACCCCTCCACTTT.

CDR3: CASSFSGTSYNEQFF. CDR3 sequence (DNA): TGTGCCAGCAGCTTCAGCGGCACCTCCTACAATGAGCAGTTCTTC. The genes are TRBV7-2 and TRBJ2-1; tentatively, D is TRBD2 (5 bases). The CDR3 is made up of 15 amino acids. V lost 3 bases to trimming and J lost 0 bases, with 9 bases between them. Germline V gene data show CDR1 as SGHTA and CDR2 as FQGNSA.

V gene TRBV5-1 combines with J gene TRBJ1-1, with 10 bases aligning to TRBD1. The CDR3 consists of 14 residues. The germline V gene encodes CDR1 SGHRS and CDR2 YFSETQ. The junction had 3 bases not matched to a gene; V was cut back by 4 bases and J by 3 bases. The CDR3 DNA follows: TGCGCCAGCAGCGGGGGGACAGGGGACACTGAAGCTTTCTTT. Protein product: CASSGGTGDTEAFF.

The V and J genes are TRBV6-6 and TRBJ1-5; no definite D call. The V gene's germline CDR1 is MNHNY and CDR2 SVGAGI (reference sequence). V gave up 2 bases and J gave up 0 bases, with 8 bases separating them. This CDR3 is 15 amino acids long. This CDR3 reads CASSYGGDSNQPQHF. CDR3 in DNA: TGTGCCAGCAGTTACGGAGGTGATAGCAATCAGCCCCAGCATTTT.

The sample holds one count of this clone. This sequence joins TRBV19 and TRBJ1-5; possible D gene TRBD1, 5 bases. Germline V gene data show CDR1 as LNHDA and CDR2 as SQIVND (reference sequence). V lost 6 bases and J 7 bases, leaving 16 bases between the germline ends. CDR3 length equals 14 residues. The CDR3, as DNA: TGTGCCAGTAGCCCCGGAGGGGCATACCAGCCCCAGCATTTT. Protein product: CASSPGGAYQPQHF.

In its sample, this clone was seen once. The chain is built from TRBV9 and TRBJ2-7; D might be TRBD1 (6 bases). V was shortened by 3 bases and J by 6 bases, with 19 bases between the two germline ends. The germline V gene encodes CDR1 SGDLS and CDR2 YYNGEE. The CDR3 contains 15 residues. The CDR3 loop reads CASSETHQQGSEQYF. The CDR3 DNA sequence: TGTGCCAGCAGCGAGACCCACCAACAGGGTTCCGAGCAGTACTTC.

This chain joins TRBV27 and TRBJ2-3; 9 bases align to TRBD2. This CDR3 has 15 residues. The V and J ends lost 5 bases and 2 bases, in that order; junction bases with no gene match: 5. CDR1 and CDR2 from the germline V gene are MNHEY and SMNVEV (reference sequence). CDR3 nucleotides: TGTGCCAGCAGTGTTAGCGGGAGAAACACAGATACGCAGTATTTT. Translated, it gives CASSVSGRNTDTQYF.